This T cell receptor beta chain is drawn from a study of blood T cell repertoires in COVID-19. Study overall: Some COVID-19 samples were acute and others convalescent; all came from the United States, Italy and Spain. PBMCs, B-cell-depleted T cells, or T cells were the source of the cDNA or gDNA that made up the material.

Per the study methods: Amplified reference gene primers provided the basis for estimating nucleated cell counts. The data were produced by immunoSEQ multiplex PCR, yet TCRdb's version contains in-frame clones alone and is incomplete. V, J and clone size derive from that table, while D and trimming were established from the DNA sequence. Here the sample spans about 120,000 clones, around 88% being singletons. The sequencing input was peripheral blood. This clonotype was obtained from a woman aged 50 to 60 with active or convalescent COVID-19.

CDR3 bases: TGTGCCAGCAGCTCAATGACTAGCGGGAGTTTGGATACGCAGTATTTT. It is translated as CASSSMTSGSLDTQYF. The chain employs TRBV7-3 and TRBJ2-3; 12 nucleotides line up with TRBD2. V lost 4 bases, J lost 6 bases, and 8 bases stayed unmatched. The CDR3 is made up of 16 amino acids. Germline-derived CDR1 and CDR2 are SGHTA and FQGTGA.